The present TCR beta chain was sequenced within a study of cytomegalovirus exposure and HLA in healthy donors. Background on the study: HLA-typed donors contributed some 77 million unique TCRs, which were held in an early data release.

Regarding the study as a whole: Later work associated roughly 17,000 TCR beta sequences with HLA alleles at 0.05 false discovery rate.

Regarding this clone: Its target is unknown.

Germline V gene lookup returns CDR1 MDHEN and CDR2 SYDVKM. V was pared by 1 base and J by 8 bases, with 18 bases between. This CDR3 comprises 16 residues. With 60 Vbeta and 13 Jbeta primers, the PCR was carried out. Data came from immunoSEQ multiplex PCR; TCRdb stores just in-frame clones and leaves some out. The repertoire has approximately 100,000 clones, about a tenth of them found once; the top ten carry about 5.7%. The receptor was derived from a man in his forties in good health and CMV-seropositive. This chain joins TRBV28 and TRBJ2-1, with no clear D. Sequenced material: PBMCs. The CDR3 coding sequence is TGTGCCAGCAGTTTATATCGGAGTACCTTTTGGGATGAGCAGTTCTTC. Translation gives CASSLYRSTFWDEQFF.